This TCR beta chain stems from a study of blood T cell repertoires in COVID-19 (dated by TCRdb to 2018 to 2021). Some background on the complete study: Collaborator samples came from the United States, Italy and Spain and covered acute and convalescent phases of COVID-19. The prospective study material was composed of cDNA or gDNA derived from T cells, B-cell-depleted T cells, or PBMCs. The dataset comprised deeply sampled blood TCRbeta repertoires from subjects exposed to, actively infected with, or recovered from COVID-19. The repertoires were made available in a free public database intended to serve as a resource for research on the immune response to SARS-CoV-2. The samples were drawn from two sources: the first 160 participants of the ongoing ImmuneRACE study, and fewer than 1,500 subjects contributed by 6 global collaborators. Nearly every sample came with metadata listing a de-identified subject ID, COVID-19 status, age in years and sex. HLA class I and class II types, where available, came from metadata supplied by the sample provider rather than from assay-based typing. The paper as a whole reports these results and caveats: The amount of clinical and demographic metadata varied by source and participant and was provided uncurated.

Each collaborating institution followed its own protocols to collect whole blood in K2EDTA tubes. Collaborator samples were shipped for TCRbeta analysis as frozen whole blood, isolated PBMCs, or DNA extracted from either sample type. The CDR3 measures 13 amino acids from cysteine to valine. The entry retains the CDR3 DNA only, 39 bases that are in frame from base 1. Trimming takes 8 bases from V and 6 bases from J, and the germline ends sit 17 bases apart. The germline V gene gives CDR1 as SNHLY and CDR2 as FYNNEI. TCRbeta CDR3 regions were amplified from genomic DNA by means of the immunoSEQ Assay, a bias-controlled multiplex PCR. The original methods were these. Within the assay, amplification of reference gene primers was used to estimate how many nucleated cells each sample contained. To quantify the absolute abundance of each unique TCRbeta CDR3 rearrangement, sequence reads were collapsed and filtered. For each sample, productive Simpson clonality was calculated as the square root of Simpson's diversity index across productive rearrangements. What TCRdb holds here is the immuneACCESS table cut down to in-frame rearrangements. Part of the clones is not present; checked against another copy, under half of the missing clones reflect an unresolved V gene, and the others are unexplained. V and J calls and clone size are as listed in that table; D and trimming were resolved from the DNA. The sample table contains some 140,000 clones; only one count was recorded for around 90% of them. In total, the top ten clones hold approximately 0.59% of the sample.

This clone was observed once. What antigen it recognizes has not been identified. Base qualities are not recorded, but no much larger clone differs from it by a single base. The sequence joins TRBV2 to TRBJ2-7; matching of 7 bases hints at TRBD2 as the D gene. Sequenced: peripheral blood. This clonotype was obtained from a man aged 50 to 59 with acute or convalescent COVID-19. The sequenced DNA: TGTGCCAGCGGGGAGGGGGAGGTGGGCGAGCAGTACGTC. Its coded protein is CASGEGEVGEQYV.